The 23 T cell receptor beta chains presented below share a single source sample, sequenced in a study of blood T cell repertoires in COVID-19. The protocol was immunoSEQ multiplex PCR, while the TCRdb copy is restricted to in-frame clones and leaves out a portion. The data contain some 180,000 clones, around nine tenths of them singletons. Sequenced input: peripheral blood. These TCRs come from a man aged 55 to 70 with active or convalescent COVID-19.

The chain uses TRBV7-9 and TRBJ2-1; 9 nucleotides line up with TRBD1. V trimming: 5 bases; J trimming: 14 bases; junction bases outside the gene matches: 19. The CDR3 spans 16 residues. The V gene's germline CDR1 is SEHNR and CDR2 FQNEAQ (reference sequence). CDR3 sequence (DNA): TGTGCCAGCAGCCGCTATGACCGGGACAGGGAGAGGGAGGAGTTCTTC. It codes for CASSRYDRDREREEFF.

The gene calls are TRBV9 and TRBJ1-1; D unclear. The germline V gene has CDR1 SGDLS and CDR2 YYNGEE. V lost 4 bases to trimming and J lost 3 bases, with 13 bases between them. This CDR3 spans 14 amino acids. The CDR3 DNA is TGTGCCAGCAGCCCCTGGCCCACCGACACTGAAGCTTTCTTT. Protein product: CASSPWPTDTEAFF.

This chain connects TRBV3-1 (or the pseudogene TRBV3-2) to TRBJ1-2, with D perhaps TRBD1 (5 bases). The CDR3 length is 13 residues. Germline CDR1 and CDR2: LGHDT and YNNKEL (reference sequence). Trimming removed 0 bases at V and 6 bases at J, with 8 bases between. The CDR3 reads CASSQDLGDGYTF. The CDR3 bases are TGTGCCAGCAGCCAAGATTTAGGGGATGGCTACACCTTC.

This clone was picked up a small number of times. V gene TRBV7-3 combines with J gene TRBJ2-2; TRBD2 agrees at 8 bases. The germline gives CDR1 SGHTA, CDR2 FQGTGA. V was pared by 3 bases and J by 4 bases, with 1 base of the junction left unmatched. The CDR3 has 14 amino acids. The CDR3 is CASSFSGTTGELFF. The CDR3 DNA reads TGTGCCAGCAGCTTTAGCGGGACCACCGGGGAGCTGTTTTTT.

This rearrangement joins TRBV24-1 to TRBJ1-1, with a weak D call TRBD1 (6 bases). CDR1 is KGHDR and CDR2 is SFDVKD in the germline V gene. The CDR3 sequence is 12 residues long. The ends were cut back, 4 bases at V and 10 bases at J, with 12 bases in the middle. The CDR3 region has the DNA TGTGCCACCAGTGACGAGACAGGAGGAGCTTTCTTT. Residues: CATSDETGGAFF.

J is TRBJ1-4 and V is TRBV5-1; D may be TRBD1 (5 bases). Between the trimmed V and J ends, which lost 4 bases and 4 bases, there was a span of 11 bases. The germline CDR1 and CDR2 sequences are SGHRS and YFSETQ. The CDR3 spans 14 residues. CDR3 sequence: CASSPGLRNEKLFF. The CDR3 DNA reads TGCGCCAGCAGCCCGGGACTTCGTAATGAAAAACTGTTTTTT.

This rearrangement joins TRBV2 to TRBJ1-2; possibly TRBD1 for D (6 bases). The length of the CDR3 is 13 residues. Trimming removed 4 bases from V and 2 bases from J, with 8 bases in between. Per the germline V gene, CDR1 is SNHLY and CDR2 is FYNNEI. The CDR3 region is CASSVGANYGYTF. In DNA form, the CDR3 reads TGTGCCAGCAGTGTGGGGGCAAACTATGGCTACACCTTC.

DNA for the CDR3: TGTGCCAGCAGCTCCGCGGGGACAGGGGGCGCAAAGGACATTCAGTACTTC. It specifies CASSSAGTGGAKDIQYF. The chain is built from TRBV7-9 and TRBJ2-4; 12 bases agree with TRBD1. The germline CDR1 and CDR2 sequences are SEHNR and FQNEAQ (reference sequence). The CDR3 is 17 amino acids. After removal of 4 bases from V and 8 bases from J, the junction contained 12 bases not matched to a gene.

The chain links TRBV6-5 to TRBJ1-6; D ambiguous. CDR3 length: 16 residues. Trimming pared 0 bases from V and 5 bases from J, leaving 11 bases between. The V gene's germline CDR1 is MNHEY and CDR2 SVGAGI. Here the CDR3 reads CASSYSSGNHNSPLHF. The CDR3 DNA follows: TGTGCCAGCAGTTACTCGTCGGGGAACCATAATTCACCCCTCCACTTT.

The chain couples TRBV7-9 to TRBJ1-2; the match to TRBD1 covers 7 bases. Germline CDR1 is SEHNR and CDR2 is FQNEAQ (reference sequence). There are 13 residues in the CDR3. V trimming: 4 bases; J trimming: 10 bases; junction bases outside the gene matches: 9. The CDR3 DNA sequence: TGTGCCAGCAGCTACAACAGGGGCAGGCACTACACCTTC. It yields the protein CASSYNRGRHYTF.

The chain uses TRBV2 and TRBJ2-2; D is unclear. CDR1 is SNHLY and CDR2 is FYNNEI in the germline V gene. Trimming removed 4 bases at V and 5 bases at J, with 11 bases between. The CDR3 sequence is 14 residues long. This CDR3 reads CASSGRERTGELFF. The DNA of the CDR3 is TGTGCCAGCAGTGGGAGAGAACGAACCGGGGAGCTGTTTTTT.

The chain has TRBV2 and TRBJ1-6; TRBD1 agrees at 9 bases. Trimming removed 2 bases from V and 9 bases from J; junction bases left unmatched: 11. This CDR3 is 17 amino acids long. CDR1 is SNHLY and CDR2 is FYNNEI in the germline V gene. Here the CDR3 reads CASSEFPSGQGSSPLHF. The CDR3 bases are TGTGCCAGCAGTGAATTCCCGTCGGGACAGGGTAGTTCACCCCTCCACTTT.

In its sample, this clone was seen once. The chain combines TRBV7-2 with TRBJ1-2, with a possible D match to TRBD1 (6 bases). Germline V gene data show CDR1 as SGHTA and CDR2 as FQGNSA. The CDR3 sequence is 16 residues long. Trimming took off 1 base at V and 4 bases at J, with 16 bases between the two ends. CDR3 protein: CASSLGSGDTGYGYTF. CDR3 bases: TGTGCCAGCAGCTTAGGGTCAGGGGACACCGGCTATGGCTACACCTTC.

J is TRBJ2-2 and V is TRBV5-3, with unresolved D. TRBV5-3 is given ORF status, its function remaining uncertain. Trimming took off 2 bases at V and 1 base at J, with 3 bases between the two ends. The CDR3 is made up of 13 amino acids. DNA of the CDR3: TGTGCCAGAAGCTTTAAGAACACCGGGGAGCTGTTTTTT. Translated: CARSFKNTGELFF.

The chain carries TRBV10-3 and TRBJ1-2, with D maybe TRBD1 (6 bases). V was shortened by 11 bases and J by 0 bases, with 16 bases between the two germline ends. The germline V gene has CDR1 ENHRY and CDR2 SYGVKD. This CDR3 spans 14 amino acids. CDR3 DNA: TGTGCCCTACGAACAGGGTTTCCTAACTATGGCTACACCTTC. Amino acids: CALRTGFPNYGYTF.

The rearrangement links TRBV5-6 to TRBJ2-7; possibly TRBD1 for D (5 bases). In germline, CDR1 is SGHDT, CDR2 YYEEEE. Trimming stripped 5 bases from V and 2 bases from J, with 11 bases between. The CDR3 has 13 amino acids. Here the CDR3 DNA reads TGTGCCAGCAGTTTTGACAGTCCCTACGAGCAGTACTTC. Its translation is CASSFDSPYEQYF. Drawing the rest from reference TRBV5-6 and TRBJ2-7, the complete variable domain is DAGVTQSPTHLIKTRGQQVTLRCSPKSGHDTVSWYQQALGQGPQFIFQYYEEEERQRGNFPDRFSGHQFPNYSSELNVNALLLGDSALYLCASSFDSPYEQYFGPGTRLTVT.

This sequence joins TRBV7-9 and TRBJ1-2, with D tentatively TRBD1 (5 bases). CDR3 size: 15 residues. The germline V gene encodes CDR1 SEHNR and CDR2 FQNEAQ (reference sequence). Trimming removed 5 bases from V and 4 bases from J, with 17 bases in between. CDR3 sequence (DNA): TGTGCCAGCAGCAAAAATGGGCGGGACTCCTATGGCTACACCTTC. The encoded protein is CASSKNGRDSYGYTF.

The chain couples TRBV19 to TRBJ1-4; 9 bases are a match to TRBD1. V lost 4 bases and J lost 7; bases outside the gene matches: 13. The CDR3 covers 17 residues. Germline values: CDR1 LNHDA, CDR2 SQIVND (reference sequence). CDR3 sequence: CASSTRTGAVLAEKLFF. CDR3 DNA: TGTGCCAGTAGTACTCGGACAGGGGCAGTGTTAGCTGAAAAACTGTTTTTT. Full variable domain (missing parts from reference TRBV19 and TRBJ1-4): DGGITQSPKYLFRKEGQNVTLSCEQNLNHDAMYWYRQDPGQGLRLIYYSQIVNDFQKGDIAEGYSVSREKKESFPLTVTSAQKNPTAFYLCASSTRTGAVLAEKLFFGSGTQLSVL.

The V and J genes are TRBV7-8 and TRBJ2-1; unclear D gene. The CDR3 is 16 amino acids. V dropped 1 base and J dropped 0 bases, with 10 bases sitting between them. Germline values: CDR1 SGHVS, CDR2 FQNEAQ. CDR3 loop: CASSLVGGISYNEQFF. The DNA for the CDR3 is TGTGCCAGCAGCTTAGTAGGCGGAATCTCCTACAATGAGCAGTTCTTC.

The chain recombines TRBV10-3 with TRBJ2-7; 7 bases fit TRBD1. This CDR3 region has 14 residues. CDR1 is ENHRY and CDR2 is SYGVKD in the germline V gene. V trimming: 0 bases; J trimming: 5 bases; junction bases outside the gene matches: 4. The CDR3 loop is CAISESTGSDEQYF. CDR3 nucleotide sequence: TGTGCCATCAGTGAGTCGACAGGGTCCGACGAGCAGTACTTC.

The gene calls are TRBV6-5 and TRBJ1-2, with TRBD1 as a possible D gene (6 bases). In germline, CDR1 is MNHEY, CDR2 SVGAGI. The CDR3 sequence is 15 residues long. V lost 2 bases and J 2 bases, leaving 12 bases between the germline ends. The DNA for the CDR3 is TGTGCCAGCAGTTACCGAGGGGACACCAACTATGGCTACACCTTC. This gives the protein CASSYRGDTNYGYTF.

V usage is TRBV7-9 and J usage is TRBJ1-2; 7 nucleotides match TRBD1. This CDR3 is built from 13 residues. Looked up from germline, CDR1 is SEHNR and CDR2 is FQNEAQ (reference sequence). Losses at the gene ends were 5 bases for V and 3 bases for J; bases not matched to a gene: 3. The chain's CDR3 is CASSPGQYYGYTF. The CDR3 coding sequence is TGTGCCAGCAGCCCGGGACAGTACTATGGCTACACCTTC. The full variable domain, completed using reference TRBV7-9 and TRBJ1-2, is DTGVSQNPRHKITKRGQNVTFRCDPISEHNRLYWYRQTLGQGPEFLTYFQNEAQLEKSRLLSDRFSAERPKGSFSTLEIQRTEQGDSAMYLCASSPGQYYGYTFGSGTRLTVV.

To note about this clone: The sample carries other DNA sequences with the same CDR3. The genes are TRBV20-1 and TRBJ1-4; D gene ambiguous. The germline V and J ends were trimmed by 1 base and 8 bases, with 5 bases remaining between them. CDR1 is DFQATT and CDR2 is SNEGSKA in the germline V gene (reference sequence). This CDR3 spans 11 amino acids. CDR3 in DNA: TGCAGTGCTAGAGGCGGGGAAAAACTGTTTTTT. This codes for CSARGGEKLFF.